The entry that follows covers one TCR beta chain sequence. Its target is not known. The data stem from a study of identical twins. Study-wide points: Models underestimated TCR alpha sharing (out-of-frame) in monozygotic twins. Insertions were reduced in abundant cord blood beta clonotypes but not in memory repertoires.

In every case, the donor was a healthy Caucasian. The CDR3 spans 11 residues. Germline V gene sequence: CDR1 MNHEY, CDR2 SVGEGT. Trimming cost V 2 bases and J 9 bases, with 5 bases left between them. Carrying unique molecular identifiers, the cDNA also gained a universal primer site through template switching. Via MiXCR, TCRdb re-called the 5' RACE reads, giving one row per CDR3 protein. There are hundreds of thousands of distinct CDR3 sequences in the sample; 8.5% to 9.5% occur only once, and approximately 0.89% lies in the top ten. The sample was also reused in another study, on yellow fever vaccine responses in identical twins.

Sequenced: PBMCs. The J gene is TRBJ2-1, the V gene TRBV6-2 or TRBV6-3; no firm D call. This receptor was obtained from a woman between 18 and 30 years old in good health. DNA of the CDR3: TGTGCCAGCAGTTACCTGGTTGAGCAGTTCTTC. Translated: CASSYLVEQFF.